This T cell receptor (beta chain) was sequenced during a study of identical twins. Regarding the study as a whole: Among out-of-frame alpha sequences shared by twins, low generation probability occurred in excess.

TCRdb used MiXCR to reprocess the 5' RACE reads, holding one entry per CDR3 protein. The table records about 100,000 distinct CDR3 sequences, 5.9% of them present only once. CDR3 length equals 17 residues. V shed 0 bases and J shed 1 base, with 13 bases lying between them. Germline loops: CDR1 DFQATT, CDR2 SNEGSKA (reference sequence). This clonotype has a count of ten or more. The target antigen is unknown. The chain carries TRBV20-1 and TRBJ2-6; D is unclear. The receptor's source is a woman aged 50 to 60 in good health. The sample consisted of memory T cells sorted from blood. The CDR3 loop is CSARDLVAPSGANVLTF. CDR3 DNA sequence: TGCAGTGCTAGAGATCTGGTAGCCCCATCTGGGGCCAACGTCCTGACTTTC.